This T cell receptor beta chain is drawn from a study of CD8+CD57+ T cells in acquired aplastic anemia. Using genomic DNA as the template, TCR beta VDJ and CDR3 profiling was carried out. MiXCR, run by TCRdb on the reads, gives a single entry per CDR3 protein. Altogether 300,000 or so distinct CDR3 sequences are present, approximately 57% being singletons, with the ten largest covering 8%. The CDR3 covers 14 residues. Trimming stripped 6 bases from V and 2 bases from J, with 14 bases between. Germline lookup yields CDR1 SGHNT and CDR2 YENEEA. The chain couples TRBV11-3 to TRBJ2-7; the D is unclear. The origin of this receptor is a human donor with severe aplastic anemia or a healthy control (not recorded which). Sample: sorted CD4+, CD8+, or CD8+CD57+ T cells (not recorded which) from PBMCs. CDR3 protein: CASRSAGRAYEQYF. CDR3 in DNA: TGTGCCAGCAGGTCCGCTGGCCGGGCCTACGAGCAGTACTTC.